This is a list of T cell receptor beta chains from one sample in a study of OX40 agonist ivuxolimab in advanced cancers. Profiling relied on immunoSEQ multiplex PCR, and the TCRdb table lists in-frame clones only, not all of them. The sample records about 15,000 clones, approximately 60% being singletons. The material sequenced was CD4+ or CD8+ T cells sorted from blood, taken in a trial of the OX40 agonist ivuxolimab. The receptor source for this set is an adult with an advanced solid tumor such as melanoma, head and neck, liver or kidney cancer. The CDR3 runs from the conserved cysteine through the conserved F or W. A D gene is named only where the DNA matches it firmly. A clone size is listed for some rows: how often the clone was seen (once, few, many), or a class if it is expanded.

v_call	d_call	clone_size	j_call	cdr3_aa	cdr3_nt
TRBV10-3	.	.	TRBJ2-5	CAISDLGTQETQYF	TGTGCCATCAGTGACCTAGGAACCCAAGAGACCCAGTACTTC
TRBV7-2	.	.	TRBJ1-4	CASSVWGHLEEKLFF	TGTGCCAGCAGCGTGTGGGGACACCTGGAGGAAAAACTGTTTTTT
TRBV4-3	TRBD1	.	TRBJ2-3	CASSQADRGADTQYF	TGCGCCAGCAGCCAAGCCGACAGGGGGGCAGATACGCAGTATTTT
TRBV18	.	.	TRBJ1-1	CASSPERTLAYSEAFF	TGTGCCAGCTCACCCGAGAGGACCCTGGCCTACAGTGAAGCTTTCTTT
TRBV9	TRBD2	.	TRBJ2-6	CASSLTSTGANVLTF	TGTGCCAGCAGCCTGACTAGCACTGGGGCCAACGTCCTGACTTTC
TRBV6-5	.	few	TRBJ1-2	CASSYRSGGYTF	TGTGCCAGCAGTTATCGCTCCGGTGGCTACACCTTC
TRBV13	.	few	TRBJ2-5	CASSLGAGRYETQYF	TGTGCCAGCAGCTTAGGGGCAGGGCGGTACGAGACCCAGTACTTC
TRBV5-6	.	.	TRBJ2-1	CASSRLGYGSYNEQFF	TGTGCCAGCAGCCGATTAGGGTATGGCTCCTACAATGAGCAGTTCTTC
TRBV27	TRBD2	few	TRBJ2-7	CASSLGSGGAYEQYF	TGTGCCAGCAGTTTAGGTAGCGGGGGGGCCTACGAGCAGTACTTC
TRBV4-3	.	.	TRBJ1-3	CASGRNSGNTIYF	TGCGCCAGCGGGAGGAACTCTGGAAACACCATATATTTT
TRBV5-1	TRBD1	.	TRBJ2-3	CASSIRQGAKDTQYF	TGCGCCAGCAGCATACGACAGGGGGCAAAAGATACGCAGTATTTT
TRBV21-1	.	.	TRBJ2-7	CASSKGSGFYEQYF	TGTGCCAGCAGCAAGGGTTCAGGATTCTACGAGCAGTACTTC
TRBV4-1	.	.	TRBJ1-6	CASSLRRTELGSPLHF	TGCGCCAGCAGCCTGAGGAGGACAGAACTTGGTTCACCCCTCCACTTT
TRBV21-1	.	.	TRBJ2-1	CASSIERRLYNEQFF	TGTGCCAGCAGCATTGAACGGCGCTTATACAATGAGCAGTTCTTC
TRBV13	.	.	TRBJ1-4	CASSLGAVGDNEKLFF	TGTGCCAGCAGCTTAGGCGCAGTAGGGGACAATGAAAAACTGTTTTTT
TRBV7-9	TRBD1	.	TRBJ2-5	CASSLPLEGQARETQYF	TGTGCCAGCAGCTTACCCTTAGAGGGACAGGCCAGAGAGACCCAGTACTTC
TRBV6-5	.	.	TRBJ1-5	CASSPGGSQPQHF	TGTGCCAGCAGTCCCGGGGGTAGTCAGCCCCAGCATTTT
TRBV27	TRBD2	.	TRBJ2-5	CASSLASGGRGTQYF	TGTGCCAGCAGTTTGGCTAGCGGGGGTCGTGGGACCCAGTACTTC
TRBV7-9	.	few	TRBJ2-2	CASSLVTGELFF	TGTGCCAGCAGCTTAGTCACCGGGGAGCTGTTTTTT
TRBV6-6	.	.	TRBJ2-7	CASRQGIEQYF	TGTGCCAGCAGGCAGGGGATCGAGCAGTACTTC
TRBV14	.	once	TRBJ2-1	CASSLVYLF	TGTGCCAGCAGCCTCGTCTACCTCTTC
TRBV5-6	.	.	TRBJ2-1	CASSLQGSSYNEQFF	TGTGCCAGCAGCTTACAGGGTTCTTCCTACAATGAGCAGTTCTTC
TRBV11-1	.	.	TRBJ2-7	CASSLPGANVEQYF	TGTGCCAGCAGCTTACCCGGAGCCAACGTCGAGCAGTACTTC
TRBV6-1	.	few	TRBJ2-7	CASSPSWGYEQYF	TGTGCCAGCAGTCCTTCATGGGGGTACGAGCAGTACTTC
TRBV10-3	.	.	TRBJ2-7	CAISEGAYYEQYF	TGTGCCATCAGTGAGGGGGCTTACTACGAGCAGTACTTC
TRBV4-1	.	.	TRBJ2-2	CASSQARTGELFF	TGCGCCAGCAGCCAAGCACGTACCGGGGAGCTGTTTTTT
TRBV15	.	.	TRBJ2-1	CATSRDQGYEQFF	TGTGCCACCAGCAGAGATCAGGGGTATGAGCAGTTCTTC
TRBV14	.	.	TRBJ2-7	CASSQVKTSEQYF	TGTGCCAGCAGCCAAGTTAAAACATCCGAGCAGTACTTC
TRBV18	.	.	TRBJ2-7	CASSLGRDYEQYF	TGTGCCAGCTCCCTCGGACGGGACTACGAGCAGTACTTC
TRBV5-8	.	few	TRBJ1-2	CASSPLGLTNYGYTF	TGTGCCAGCAGCCCGCTGGGGCTGACCAACTATGGCTACACCTTC
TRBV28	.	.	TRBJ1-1	CASSLATMNTEAFF	TGTGCCAGCAGTTTAGCGACAATGAACACTGAAGCTTTCTTT
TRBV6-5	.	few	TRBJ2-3	CASSYSEDYPKYF	TGTGCCAGCAGTTACTCCGAGGACTATCCGAAGTATTTT
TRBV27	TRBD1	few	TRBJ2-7	CASSTQDRGRGDEQYF	TGTGCCAGCAGTACCCAGGACAGGGGGCGAGGCGACGAGCAGTACTTC
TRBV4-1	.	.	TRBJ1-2	CASSPASGYYGYTF	TGCGCCAGCAGCCCGGCTTCGGGATATTATGGCTACACCTTC
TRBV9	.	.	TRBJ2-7	CASSVGRSDYEQYF	TGTGCCAGCAGCGTAGGTCGGAGCGACTACGAGCAGTACTTC
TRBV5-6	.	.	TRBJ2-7	CASSLDIGNYEQYF	TGTGCCAGCAGCTTGGATATAGGGAACTACGAGCAGTACTTC
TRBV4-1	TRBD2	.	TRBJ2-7	CASLGLRGGAYEQYF	TGCGCCAGCCTAGGGCTGCGGGGGGGCGCGTACGAGCAGTACTTC
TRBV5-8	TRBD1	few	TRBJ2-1	CASNRGYNEQFF	TGTGCCAGCAACAGGGGTTACAATGAGCAGTTCTTC
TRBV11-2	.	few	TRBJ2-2	CASSPLTGNTGELFF	TGTGCCAGCAGCCCGCTGACAGGGAACACCGGGGAGCTGTTTTTT
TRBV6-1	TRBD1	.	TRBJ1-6	CASSRQGGYSPLHF	TGTGCCAGCAGTCGACAGGGCGGGTATTCACCCCTCCACTTT
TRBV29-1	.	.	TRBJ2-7	CSVWTNPLYEQYF	TGCAGCGTTTGGACTAACCCCCTCTACGAGCAGTACTTC
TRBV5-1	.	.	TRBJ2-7	CASSLGWGASGDEQYF	TGCGCCAGCAGCTTGGGGTGGGGCGCAAGTGGGGACGAGCAGTACTTC
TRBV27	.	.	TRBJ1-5	CASSLSGPGQPQHF	TGTGCCAGCAGTTTATCAGGGCCGGGACAGCCCCAGCATTTT
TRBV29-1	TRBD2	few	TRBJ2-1	CSVGLAGAYNEQFF	TGCAGCGTGGGACTAGCGGGGGCCTACAATGAGCAGTTCTTC
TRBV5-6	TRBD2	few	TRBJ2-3	CASSLALAGGDTQYF	TGTGCCAGCAGCTTGGCGCTAGCGGGGGGAGATACGCAGTATTTT
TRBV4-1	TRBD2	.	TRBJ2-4	CASSQEAETSGGTKNIQYF	TGCGCCAGCAGCCAAGAAGCGGAGACTAGCGGGGGGACCAAAAACATTCAGTACTTC